The rows below give T cell receptor beta chains drawn from one sample of a study of cytomegalovirus exposure and HLA in healthy donors. Method: immunoSEQ multiplex PCR; TCRdb's copy keeps in-frame clones and lacks some. Of 55,000 to 85,000 clones listed, 55% to 80% are singletons. Specimen: PBMCs. These receptors originate from a woman aged 50 to 65 in good health and CMV-seronegative. Both conserved end residues are part of each CDR3. A D gene is named only where the DNA matches it firmly. Not all rows give a size; the values are once, few, many and, for expanded clones, a class.

D: TRBD1; size: -; J: TRBJ1-6; length: 16; V: TRBV6-5; CDR3: CASSYGTGVNNSPLHF; DNA: TGTGCCAGCAGTTATGGGACAGGAGTAAATAATTCACCCCTCCACTTT
D: -; size: -; J: TRBJ2-7; length: 13; V: TRBV5-6; CDR3: CASSLGQSYEQYF; DNA: TGTGCCAGCAGCTTGGGACAGTCCTACGAGCAGTACTTC
D: TRBD1; size: -; J: TRBJ1-4; length: 16; V: TRBV7-8; CDR3: CASSLSRGSWDEKLFF; DNA: TGTGCCAGCAGCTTATCCAGGGGGAGTTGGGATGAAAAACTGTTTTTT
D: -; size: -; J: TRBJ1-2; length: 15; V: TRBV4-3; CDR3: CASSQDARSAYGYTF; DNA: TGCGCCAGCAGCCAAGATGCCCGTTCCGCGTATGGCTACACCTTC
D: -; size: once; J: TRBJ1-1; length: 13; V: TRBV11-3; CDR3: CASTRQPNTEAFF; DNA: TGTGCCAGCACCAGACAGCCGAACACTGAAGCTTTCTTT
D: TRBD1; size: -; J: TRBJ2-2; length: 13; V: TRBV19; CDR3: CATRGQATGELFF; DNA: TGTGCCACCCGGGGACAGGCCACCGGGGAGCTGTTTTTT
D: TRBD1; size: -; J: TRBJ1-4; length: 14; V: TRBV28; CDR3: CASNGQGVNEKLFF; DNA: TGTGCCAGCAACGGACAGGGAGTTAATGAAAAACTGTTTTTT
D: TRBD1; size: -; J: TRBJ1-2; length: 20; V: TRBV14; CDR3: CASSPPYLRDREGLAGGYTF; DNA: TGTGCCAGCAGCCCACCCTACCTACGGGACAGGGAGGGTCTTGCTGGTGGCTACACCTTC
D: -; size: -; J: TRBJ2-7; length: 14; V: TRBV11-2; CDR3: CASSPGTSWLRWYF; DNA: TGTGCCAGCAGCCCAGGGACTTCGTGGTTAAGGTGGTACTTC
D: TRBD2; size: few; J: TRBJ2-1; length: 15; V: TRBV9; CDR3: CASSFSGGSYNEQFF; DNA: TGTGCCAGCAGCTTTAGCGGGGGCTCCTACAATGAGCAGTTCTTC